The clone carrying this T cell receptor (beta chain) was detected only a few times. Sorting defined naive CD8 T cells as CD8+CD4-CCR7+CD45RA+. V lost 10 bases, J lost 4 bases, and 19 bases lay in between. The CDR3 runs 15 residues. The source of the sample is a study of molecular identifiers for immune sequencing clone quantification. TCRdb ran MiXCR on the PCR reads and lists one entry per CDR3 protein. This table holds hundreds of thousands of distinct CDR3 sequences, approximately 20% found once. This receptor was identified in a human donor in good health. Some libraries in this study had Jurkat cell RNA spiked in. The V call is TRBV12-3 or TRBV12-4, the J call TRBJ2-2; TRBD1 might be the D (6 bases). Sequencing used naive CD8+ T cells from blood, with Jurkat cell RNA spiked in. The subset is: FACS-sorted CD8+CD4-CCR7+CD45RA+ naive T cells. CDR3 coding DNA: TGTGCCACCACGCCAACAGGGTTTGGCACCGGGGAGCTGTTTTTT. Its protein is CATTPTGFGTGELFF.